This TCR beta chain was sequenced in a study of glioma-infiltrating T cells after dendritic cell vaccination. Study overall: The vaccine used monocyte-derived dendritic cells pulsed overnight with autologous tumor lysate.

Germline CDR1 is LNHDA and CDR2 is SQIVND (reference sequence). This CDR3 is built from 13 residues. V lost 5 bases and J 5 bases, leaving 13 bases between the germline ends. Selection required adequate fresh-frozen tumor tissue plus more than two years' survival data. TCRB CDR3 was amplified from 2 ug genomic DNA or less. Assay used: immunoSEQ multiplex PCR; TCRdb lists only in-frame clones, some missing. Of about 92,000 clones in the sample, about nine tenths were seen once. The receptor's source is a human donor with glioblastoma. The starting material was blood, obtained before dendritic cell vaccination. The chain has TRBV19 and TRBJ2-7; perhaps TRBD1 as D (6 bases). The CDR3 sequence is CASSPGQSNEQYF. The CDR3 DNA is TGTGCCAGTAGTCCCGGACAGTCCAACGAGCAGTACTTC.